The clone carrying this TCR beta chain occurred many times. The data stem from a study of T cells in Graves' hyperthyroidism and ophthalmopathy. The PBMCs studied were ones that came from roughly 9.4 ml fresh peripheral blood. Researchers took RNA transcripts and amplified the TCR beta CDR3 regions from them. During a first-round RT-PCR of the TCR CDR3, the HTBI primer set was used. MiXCR, run by TCRdb on the multiplex PCR reads, gives a single entry per CDR3 protein. Of approximately 350,000 distinct CDR3 sequences in the sample, nearly 15% were seen once. The CDR3 covers 16 residues. CDR1 and CDR2 from the germline V gene are SGHRS and YFSETQ. The V and J ends lost 0 bases and 8 bases, in that order; junction bases with no gene match: 4.

This chain joins TRBV5-1 and TRBJ2-1, with 14 bases aligning to TRBD2. The sequence came from a woman aged 55-70 years with Graves' ophthalmopathy. The sequenced material came from blood. This chain's CDR3 is CASSLAGTSGGYEQFF. Written as DNA, the CDR3 is TGCGCCAGCAGCTTGGCCGGGACTAGCGGGGGCTATGAGCAGTTCTTC.